One and the same sample provided the 8 T cell receptor beta chains below, sequenced in a study of shared clonotypes between healthy human individuals. TCRdb's copy holds only in-frame clones and misses some; the assay was immunoSEQ multiplex PCR. The sample includes about 1.1 million clones, approximately 80% of them seen just once. Sample: memory CD4+ T cells from PBMCs. Noted subset: CD45RA-negative fraction. Receptors were obtained from a man younger than 35 in good health. Some clones in this sample may be carry-over from other donors' samples.

This sequence joins TRBV28 and TRBJ1-1; the match to TRBD1 covers 7 bases. This CDR3 contains 14 residues. The V segment lost 6 bases and the J segment 2 bases; nucleotides outside the gene matches: 6. Germline assignment: CDR1 MDHEN and CDR2 SYDVKM. CDR3 sequence reads: CASRLGTANTEAFF. Written as DNA, the CDR3 is TGTGCCAGCAGATTGGGGACAGCAAACACTGAAGCTTTCTTT.

This chain connects TRBV14 to TRBJ2-1; the D gene is possibly TRBD1 (5 bases). The V and J ends lost 3 bases and 4 bases respectively, with 13 bases between them. There are 15 residues in the CDR3. The germline gives CDR1 SGHDN, CDR2 FVKESK. CDR3 in DNA: TGTGCCAGCAGCCAGAATAACAGGATTTACAATGAGCAGTTCTTC. This gives the protein CASSQNNRIYNEQFF.

Regarding this clone: A far larger clone is off by one base, so a read error is likely. CDR3 residues: CASSSLGTGGYEQYF. CDR3 coding DNA: TGTGCCAGCAGCTCCCTGGGGACAGGGGGCTACGAGCAGTACTTC. The V gene is TRBV5-5, the J gene TRBJ2-7, with 11 bases identical to TRBD1. Trimming cost V 3 bases and J 3 bases; bases outside gene matches: 5. The germline CDR1 and CDR2 sequences are SGHKS and YYEKEE (reference sequence). This CDR3 has 15 amino acids.

V is TRBV7-2 and J is TRBJ2-6; D unresolved. The CDR3 has 15 amino acids. Germline values: CDR1 SGHTA, CDR2 FQGNSA. V lost 5 bases and J lost 4, with 12 bases in between. CDR3 sequence reads: CASSPIPSGANVLTF. CDR3 DNA sequence: TGTGCCAGCAGCCCCATCCCGTCGGGGGCCAACGTCCTGACTTTC.

The rearrangement links TRBV18 to TRBJ2-3, with a weak D call TRBD1 (5 bases). There are 15 residues in the CDR3. Germline loops: CDR1 KGHSH, CDR2 LQKENI. Deletions cut 3 bases from V and 4 bases from J, with 14 bases between. As DNA, the CDR3 is TGTGCCAGCTCACCGGCTAGTTTGGGGCCAGATACGCAGTATTTT. Translated, it gives CASSPASLGPDTQYF.

In regard to this clone: Lacking the conserved final phenylalanine or tryptophan, this CDR3 likely reflects a read error. The V call is TRBV15, the J call TRBJ1-1; unclear D gene. This CDR3 is 16 amino acids long. Germline CDR1 and CDR2: LNHNV and YYDKDF (reference sequence). Trimming removed 0 bases at V and 0 bases at J, with 11 bases between. The CDR3 nucleotides read TGTGCCACCAGCAGAGAAGGTGGAGCCTTGAACACTGAAGCTTTCCTT. Translating it yields CATSREGGALNTEAFL.

The rearrangement joins TRBV18 to TRBJ2-1; perhaps D is TRBD1 or TRBD2 (6 bases each). The germline CDR1 and CDR2 sequences are KGHSH and LQKENI. The CDR3 has 15 residues. Trimming stripped 5 bases from V and 9 bases from J, with 20 bases between. Here the CDR3 reads CASSNRDGGWGEQFF. Written as DNA, the CDR3 is TGTGCCAGCTCAAACCGGGACGGGGGCTGGGGTGAGCAGTTCTTC. The variable domain in full, with the rest retrieved from reference TRBV18 and TRBJ2-1, is NAGVMQNPRHLVRRRGQEARLRCSPMKGHSHVYWYRQLPEEGLKFMVYLQKENIIDESGMPKERFSAEFPKEGPSILRIQQVVRGDSAAYFCASSNRDGGWGEQFFGPGTRLTVL.

This clone was observed once. V gene TRBV4-2 combines with J gene TRBJ2-3, with D perhaps matching TRBD2 (6 bases). The CDR3 sequence is 18 residues long. Germline-derived CDR1 and CDR2 are LGHNA and YNFKEQ. V lost 8 bases to trimming and J lost 0 bases, with 24 bases between them. The DNA of the CDR3 is TGTGCCAGCTCCCGTACTGGAGGGAGAGGGACTAGCACAGATACGCAGTATTTT. Encoded protein: CASSRTGGRGTSTDTQYF.